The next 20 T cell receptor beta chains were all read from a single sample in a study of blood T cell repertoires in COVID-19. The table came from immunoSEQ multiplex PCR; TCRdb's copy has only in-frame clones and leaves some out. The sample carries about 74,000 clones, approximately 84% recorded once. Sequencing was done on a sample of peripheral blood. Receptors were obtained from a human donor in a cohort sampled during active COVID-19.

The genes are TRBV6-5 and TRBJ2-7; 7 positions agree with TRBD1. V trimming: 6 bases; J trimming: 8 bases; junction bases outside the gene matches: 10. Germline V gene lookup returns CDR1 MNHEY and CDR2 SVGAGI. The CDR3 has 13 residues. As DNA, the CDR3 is TGTGCCAGCAGGCCAGACGGGACAGCCCAGCAGTACTTC. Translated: CASRPDGTAQQYF.

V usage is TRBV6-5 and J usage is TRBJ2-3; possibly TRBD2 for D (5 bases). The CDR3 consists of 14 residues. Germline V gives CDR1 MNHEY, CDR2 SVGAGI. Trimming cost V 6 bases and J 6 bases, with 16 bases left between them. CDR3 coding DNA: TGTGCCAGCAGCCTTCTTGCCCGGAGGGATACGCAGTATTTT. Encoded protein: CASSLLARRDTQYF.

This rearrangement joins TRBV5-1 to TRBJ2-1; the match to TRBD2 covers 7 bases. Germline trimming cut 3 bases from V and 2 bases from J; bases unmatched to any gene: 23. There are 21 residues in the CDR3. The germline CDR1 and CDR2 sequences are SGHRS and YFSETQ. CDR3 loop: CASSYGGARGKETRTYNEQFF. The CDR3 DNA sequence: TGCGCCAGCAGCTACGGAGGGGCGCGGGGGAAAGAAACGAGAACCTACAATGAGCAGTTCTTC.

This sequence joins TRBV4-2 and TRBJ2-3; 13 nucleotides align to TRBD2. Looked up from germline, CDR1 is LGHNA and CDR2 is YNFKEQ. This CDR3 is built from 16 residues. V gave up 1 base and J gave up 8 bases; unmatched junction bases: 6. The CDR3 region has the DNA TGTGCCAGCAGCCAAGTAACTAGCGGGGGGGACTCTACGCAGTATTTT. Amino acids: CASSQVTSGGDSTQYF.

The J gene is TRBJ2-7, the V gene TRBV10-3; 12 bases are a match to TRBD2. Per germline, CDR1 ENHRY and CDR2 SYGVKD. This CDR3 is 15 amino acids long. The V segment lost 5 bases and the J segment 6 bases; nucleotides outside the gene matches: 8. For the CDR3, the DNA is TGTGCCATCAGTCCGACTAGCGGGGGCTCTCGCGAGCAGTACTTC. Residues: CAISPTSGGSREQYF.

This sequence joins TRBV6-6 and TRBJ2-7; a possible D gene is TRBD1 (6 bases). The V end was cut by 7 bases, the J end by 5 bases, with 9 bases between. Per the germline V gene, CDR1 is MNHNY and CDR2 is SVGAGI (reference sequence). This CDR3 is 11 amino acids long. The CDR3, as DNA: TGTGCCAGCAAATACAGGGACGAGCAGTACTTC. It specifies CASKYRDEQYF.

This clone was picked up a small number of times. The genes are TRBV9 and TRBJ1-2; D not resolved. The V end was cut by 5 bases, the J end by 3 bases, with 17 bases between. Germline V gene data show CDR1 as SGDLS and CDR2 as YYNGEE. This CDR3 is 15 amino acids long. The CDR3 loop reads CASRKSIMGDYGYTF. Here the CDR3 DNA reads TGTGCCAGCAGGAAGAGTATTATGGGCGACTATGGCTACACCTTC.

The CDR3 here is CASSIEGAVYNEQFF. The CDR3 DNA reads TGTGCCAGTAGTATAGAGGGGGCGGTCTACAATGAGCAGTTCTTC. The chain couples TRBV19 to TRBJ2-1, with a weak D call TRBD1 (6 bases). V was shortened by 0 bases and J by 3 bases, with 9 bases between the two germline ends. The CDR3 length is 15 residues. Looked up from germline, CDR1 is LNHDA and CDR2 is SQIVND (reference sequence). Full variable domain (rest looked up from reference TRBV19 and TRBJ2-1): DGGITQSPKYLFRKEGQNVTLSCEQNLNHDAMYWYRQDPGQGLRLIYYSQIVNDFQKGDIAEGYSVSREKKESFPLTVTSAQKNPTAFYLCASSIEGAVYNEQFFGPGTRLTVL.

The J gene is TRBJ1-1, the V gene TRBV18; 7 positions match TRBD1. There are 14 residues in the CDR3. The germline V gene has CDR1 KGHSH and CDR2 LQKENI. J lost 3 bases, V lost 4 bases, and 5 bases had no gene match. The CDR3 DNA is TGTGCCAGCTCACATGACACAGGGGACACTGAAGCTTTCTTT. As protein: CASSHDTGDTEAFF.

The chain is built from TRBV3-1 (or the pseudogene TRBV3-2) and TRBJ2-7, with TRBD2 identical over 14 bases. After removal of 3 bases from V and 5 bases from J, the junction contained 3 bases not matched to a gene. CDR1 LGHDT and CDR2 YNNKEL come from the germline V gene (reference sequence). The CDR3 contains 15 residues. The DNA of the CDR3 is TGTGCCAGCAGCCACCGACTAGCGGGGGGGCACGAGCAGTACTTC. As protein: CASSHRLAGGHEQYF.

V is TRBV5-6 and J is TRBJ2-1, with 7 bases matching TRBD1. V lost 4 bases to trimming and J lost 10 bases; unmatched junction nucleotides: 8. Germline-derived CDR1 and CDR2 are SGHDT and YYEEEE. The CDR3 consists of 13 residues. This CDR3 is CASSQDRAVEQFF. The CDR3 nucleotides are TGTGCCAGCAGCCAAGACAGGGCGGTCGAGCAGTTCTTC.

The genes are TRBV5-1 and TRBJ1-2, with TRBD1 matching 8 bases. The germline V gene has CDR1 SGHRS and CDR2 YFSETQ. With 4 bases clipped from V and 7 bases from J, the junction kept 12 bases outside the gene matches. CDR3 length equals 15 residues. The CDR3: CASSLGTGWTGGYTF. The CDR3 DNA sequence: TGCGCCAGCAGCCTGGGGACAGGATGGACCGGTGGCTACACCTTC.

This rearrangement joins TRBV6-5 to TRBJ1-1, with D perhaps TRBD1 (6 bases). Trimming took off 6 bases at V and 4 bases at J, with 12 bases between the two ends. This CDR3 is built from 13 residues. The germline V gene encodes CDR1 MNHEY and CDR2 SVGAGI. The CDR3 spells CASRTGGPTEAFF. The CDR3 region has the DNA TGTGCCAGCAGGACCGGGGGGCCCACTGAAGCTTTCTTT.

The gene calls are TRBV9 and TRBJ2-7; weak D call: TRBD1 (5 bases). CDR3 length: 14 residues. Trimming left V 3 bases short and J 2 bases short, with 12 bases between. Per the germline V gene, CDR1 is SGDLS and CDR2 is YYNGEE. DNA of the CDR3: TGTGCCAGCAGCGAAGGACAACGGCCCTACGAGCAGTACTTC. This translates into CASSEGQRPYEQYF. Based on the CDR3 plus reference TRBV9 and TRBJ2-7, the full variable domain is DSGVTQTPKHLITATGQRVTLRCSPRSGDLSVYWYQQSLDQGLQFLIQYYNGEERAKGNILERFSAQQFPDLHSELNLSSLELGDSALYFCASSEGQRPYEQYFGPGTRLTVT.

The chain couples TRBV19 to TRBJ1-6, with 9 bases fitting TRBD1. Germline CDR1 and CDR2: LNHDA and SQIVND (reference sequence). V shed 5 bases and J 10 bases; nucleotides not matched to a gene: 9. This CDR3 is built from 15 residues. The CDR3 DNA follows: TGTGCCAGTAGTTCTTACCGGGACAGGGTATCACCCCTCCACTTT. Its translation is CASSSYRDRVSPLHF.

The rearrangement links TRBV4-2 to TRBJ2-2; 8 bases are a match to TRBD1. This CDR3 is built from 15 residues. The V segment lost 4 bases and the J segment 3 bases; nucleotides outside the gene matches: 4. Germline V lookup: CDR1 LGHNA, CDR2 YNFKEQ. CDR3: CASSRSTGDTGELFF. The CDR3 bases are TGTGCCAGCAGCCGGTCGACAGGGGACACCGGGGAGCTGTTTTTT.

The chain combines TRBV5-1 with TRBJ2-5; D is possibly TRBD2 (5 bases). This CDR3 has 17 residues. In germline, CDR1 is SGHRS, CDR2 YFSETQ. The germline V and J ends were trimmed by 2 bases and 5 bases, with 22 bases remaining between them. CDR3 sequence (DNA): TGCGCCAGCAGCTTTTTCTTTACTGAGGGCGGTGGGGAGACCCAGTACTTC. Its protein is CASSFFFTEGGGETQYF.

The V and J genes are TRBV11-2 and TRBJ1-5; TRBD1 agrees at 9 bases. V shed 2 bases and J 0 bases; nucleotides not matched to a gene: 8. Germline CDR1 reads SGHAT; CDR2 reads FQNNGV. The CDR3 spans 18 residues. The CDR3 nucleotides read TGTGCCAGCAGCTTAACCGGGACAGGGAAGTATAGCAATCAGCCCCAGCATTTT. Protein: CASSLTGTGKYSNQPQHF.

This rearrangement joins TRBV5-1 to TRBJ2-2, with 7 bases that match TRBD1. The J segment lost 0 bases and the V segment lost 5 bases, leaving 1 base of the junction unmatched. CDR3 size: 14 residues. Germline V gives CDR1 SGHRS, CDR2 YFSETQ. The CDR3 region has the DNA TGCGCCAGCAGGGGACAGTCGAACACCGGGGAGCTGTTTTTT. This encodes CASRGQSNTGELFF.

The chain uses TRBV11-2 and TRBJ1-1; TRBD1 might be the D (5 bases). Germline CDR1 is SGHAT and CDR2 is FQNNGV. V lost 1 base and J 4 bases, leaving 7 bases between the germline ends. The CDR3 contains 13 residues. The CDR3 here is CASSLVGGTEAFF. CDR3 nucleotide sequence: TGTGCCAGCAGCTTAGTGGGGGGCACTGAAGCTTTCTTT. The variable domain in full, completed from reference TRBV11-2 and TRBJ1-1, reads EAGVAQSPRYKIIEKRQSVAFWCNPISGHATLYWYQQILGQGPKLLIQFQNNGVVDDSQLPKDRFSAERLKGVDSTLKIQPAKLEDSAVYLCASSLVGGTEAFFGQGTRLTVV.